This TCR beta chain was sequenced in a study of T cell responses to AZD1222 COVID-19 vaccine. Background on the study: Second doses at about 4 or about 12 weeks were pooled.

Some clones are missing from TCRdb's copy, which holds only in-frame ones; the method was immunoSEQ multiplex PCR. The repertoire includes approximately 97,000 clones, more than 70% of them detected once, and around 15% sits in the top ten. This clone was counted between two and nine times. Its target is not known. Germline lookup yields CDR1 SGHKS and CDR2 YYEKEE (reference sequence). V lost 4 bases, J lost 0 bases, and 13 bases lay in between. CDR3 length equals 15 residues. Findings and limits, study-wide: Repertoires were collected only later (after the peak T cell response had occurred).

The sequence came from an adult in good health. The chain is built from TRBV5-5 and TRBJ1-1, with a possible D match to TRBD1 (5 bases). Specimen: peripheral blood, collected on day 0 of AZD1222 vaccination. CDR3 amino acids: CASSASLGVNTEAFF. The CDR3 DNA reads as TGTGCCAGCAGCGCCTCCCTAGGGGTGAACACTGAAGCTTTCTTT.